This T cell receptor beta chain was retrieved from a study of T cells after yellow fever vaccination. This clonotype has more than one count but fewer than ten. Its antigen is unidentified. TCRdb re-analysed the 5' RACE reads in MiXCR, keeping a single row per CDR3 protein. The sample contains a few hundred thousand distinct CDR3 sequences, 8.7% of which appear only once. Study results and limitations: Reappearing after the booster were most of the clones from primary vaccination (about 96% CD4, 88% CD8). Any FACS-sorted repertoire could hold abundant clonotypes that contaminate it from the bulk population. Shared CD4/CD8 clonotypes were a small share, likely from convergent recombination.

V gave up 4 bases and J gave up 7 bases; unmatched junction bases: 10. The CDR3 spans 14 residues. The germline CDR1 and CDR2 sequences are SGHKS and YYEKEE (reference sequence). This receptor was identified in a man younger than 35 who received the YFV17D yellow fever vaccine. The J gene is TRBJ1-1, the V gene TRBV5-5; 7 nucleotides line up with TRBD1. The source material was CD4+ T cells sorted from PBMCs, sampled 5 days after the yellow fever booster vaccination. As DNA, the CDR3 is TGTGCCAGCAGCGTCCGACAGGGCTTCGGTGAAGCTTTCTTT. Translated, it gives CASSVRQGFGEAFF.